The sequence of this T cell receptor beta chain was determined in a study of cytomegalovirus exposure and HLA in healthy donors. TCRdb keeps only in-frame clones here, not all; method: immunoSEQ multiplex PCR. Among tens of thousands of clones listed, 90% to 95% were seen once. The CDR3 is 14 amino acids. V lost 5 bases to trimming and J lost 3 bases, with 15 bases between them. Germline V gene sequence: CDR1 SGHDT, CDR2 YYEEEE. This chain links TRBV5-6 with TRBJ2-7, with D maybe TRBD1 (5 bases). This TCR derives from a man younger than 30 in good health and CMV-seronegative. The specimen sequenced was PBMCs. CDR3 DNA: TGTGCCAGCAGACCATTAGGGGCCGTCTACGAGCAGTACTTC. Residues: CASRPLGAVYEQYF.